The 19 T cell receptor beta chains below all came from one sample that was sequenced in a study of T cells after yellow fever vaccination. TCRdb re-derived calls from the 5' RACE reads in MiXCR, one entry per CDR3 protein. Among about 340,000 distinct CDR3 sequences listed, 3.5% to 4.5% were seen once. Sequenced material: PBMCs, taken 5 days after the yellow fever booster vaccination. These TCRs come from a man younger than 35 who received the YFV17D yellow fever vaccine.

The chain employs TRBV6-2 or TRBV6-3 and TRBJ2-3; TRBD1 is a possible D gene (6 bases). Trimming shortened V by 5 bases and J by 1 base, and 10 bases separated the two germline ends. The germline gives CDR1 MNHEY, CDR2 SVGEGT. The CDR3 extends over 14 amino acids. CDR3 amino acids: CASSLWTGTDTQYF. CDR3 nucleotide sequence: TGTGCCAGCAGTCTCTGGACAGGCACAGATACGCAGTATTTT.

This rearrangement joins TRBV6-2 or TRBV6-3 to TRBJ1-6; the match to TRBD1 covers 9 bases. V was pared by 2 bases and J by 8 bases, with 4 bases of the junction left unmatched. CDR1 and CDR2 from the germline V gene are MNHEY and SVGEGT. The CDR3 runs to 15 residues. The CDR3 spells CASSYPRTGDSPLHF. CDR3 coding DNA: TGTGCCAGCAGTTACCCTCGGACAGGGGATTCACCCCTCCACTTT.

This clonotype was counted between two and nine times. The chain couples TRBV6-5 to TRBJ1-6, with TRBD1 identical over 7 bases. The CDR3 is 21 amino acids. Unmatched junction bases numbered 17, after V lost 2 bases and J lost 1 base. CDR1 MNHEY and CDR2 SVGAGI come from the germline V gene. The CDR3 sequence: CASSYHWTWAGGSSYNSPLHF. The CDR3 region has the DNA TGTGCCAGCAGTTACCACTGGACGTGGGCAGGGGGTAGTTCCTATAATTCACCCCTCCACTTT.

In its sample, this clonotype was seen many times. The chain combines TRBV4-3 with TRBJ2-3; the match to TRBD2 covers 9 bases. V was clipped by 2 bases and J by 0 bases; unmatched bases: 3. CDR3 length equals 16 residues. The germline V gene encodes CDR1 LGHNA and CDR2 YSLEER. CDR3 nucleotides: TGCGCCAGCAGCCAACTAGCGGGGATTAGCACAGATACGCAGTATTTT. Residues: CASSQLAGISTDTQYF.

At least ten counts were recorded for this clonotype. CDR3 bases: TGTGCCAGCTCACCAGGGGCCCTCGAAGCTTTCTTT. This gives the protein CASSPGALEAFF. The chain links TRBV18 to TRBJ1-1; D is possibly TRBD1 (5 bases). Trimming removed 2 bases from V and 8 bases from J, with 9 bases in between. This CDR3 comprises 12 residues. Germline V gene lookup returns CDR1 KGHSH and CDR2 LQKENI.

This clonotype was detected many times. The rearrangement uses TRBV12-3 or TRBV12-4 and TRBJ2-1; TRBD2 agrees at 10 bases. The CDR3 consists of 13 residues. With V trimmed by 2 bases and J by 10 bases, 2 bases remained unmatched. The CDR3 sequence is CASSLMGLAEQFF. CDR3 DNA sequence: TGTGCCAGCAGTTTAATGGGACTAGCGGAGCAGTTCTTC.

This clonotype was counted between two and nine times. The chain uses TRBV7-6 and TRBJ1-1; tentative D call: TRBD1 (5 bases). Germline values: CDR1 SGHVS, CDR2 FNYEAQ. The CDR3 has 15 amino acids. V was trimmed by 1 base and J by 10 bases, leaving 19 bases between them. The DNA of the CDR3 is TGTGCCAGCAGCTTAGAACCCGGGACCCCGGTGGTAGCTTTCTTT. This encodes CASSLEPGTPVVAFF.

V is TRBV20-1 and J is TRBJ1-2; perhaps TRBD1 as D (5 bases). Germline CDR1 reads DFQATT; CDR2 reads SNEGSKA (reference sequence). The germline V and J ends were trimmed by 3 bases and 4 bases, with 12 bases remaining between them. The CDR3 has 13 amino acids. This CDR3 is CSARGPLAYGYTF. CDR3 bases: TGCAGTGCTAGGGGACCTCTGGCCTATGGCTACACCTTC.

This clonotype occurred a few times. This chain joins TRBV2 and TRBJ2-1; D is perhaps TRBD1 or TRBD2 (5 bases each). The CDR3 totals 13 residues. Trimming removed 8 bases at V and 6 bases at J, with 14 bases between. In germline, CDR1 is SNHLY, CDR2 FYNNEI. The CDR3 loop reads CASVGRLVNEQFF. The DNA for the CDR3 is TGTGCCAGCGTGGGACGCCTGGTCAATGAGCAGTTCTTC.

The J gene is TRBJ2-5, the V gene TRBV25-1; D is undetermined. The CDR3 runs 14 residues. The V gene lost 2 bases and the J gene lost 3 bases, with 10 bases spanning the gap. Germline V gene sequence: CDR1 MGHDK, CDR2 SYGVNS. CDR3 sequence reads: CASSELRPEETQYF. The CDR3 bases are TGTGCCAGCAGTGAACTAAGGCCCGAAGAGACCCAGTACTTC.

The sample holds a few counts of this clonotype. The chain joins TRBV9 to TRBJ2-5, with D possibly being TRBD2 (7 bases). The germline CDR1 and CDR2 sequences are SGDLS and YYNGEE. The CDR3 spans 16 residues. Between the trimmed V and J ends, which lost 3 bases and 2 bases, there was a span of 17 bases. CDR3: CASSGDGGGFQETQYF. The CDR3 region has the DNA TGTGCCAGCAGCGGGGACGGCGGGGGCTTTCAAGAGACCCAGTACTTC.

The gene calls are TRBV4-1 and TRBJ1-6; tentative D call: TRBD1 (5 bases). CDR1 and CDR2 (germline): MGHRA, YSYEKL. CDR3 length: 15 residues. V was trimmed by 1 base and J by 4 bases, leaving 8 bases between them. This CDR3 is CASSQAGHYNSPLHF. The CDR3 nucleotides are TGCGCCAGCAGCCAAGCAGGGCATTATAATTCACCCCTCCACTTT.

DNA of the CDR3: TGCAGCGCCTGGGTTATTTCACCGAATACGCAGTATTTT. It codes for CSAWVISPNTQYF. The chain joins TRBV29-1 to TRBJ2-3, with unresolved D. Trimming removed 7 bases from V and 7 bases from J, with 18 bases in between. Germline CDR1 is SQVTM and CDR2 is ANQGSEA. The CDR3 is 13 amino acids.

This clonotype has ten or more counts. The rearrangement joins TRBV12-3 or TRBV12-4 to TRBJ2-3; no reliable D call. Trimming cost V 6 bases and J 5 bases, with 9 bases left between them. CDR3 length: 12 residues. In DNA, the CDR3 is TGTGCCAGCAGCTCGGTGGGAGATACGCAGTATTTT. As protein: CASSSVGDTQYF.

This clonotype has a handful of counts. J is TRBJ2-2 and V is TRBV4-2; tentatively, D is TRBD2 (6 bases). Looked up from germline, CDR1 is LGHNA and CDR2 is YNFKEQ. The germline V and J ends were trimmed by 0 bases and 6 bases, with 11 bases remaining between them. The CDR3 loop spans 15 amino acids. The CDR3 DNA follows: TGTGCCAGCAGCCAAGAAAGGAGGGTTCCCGGGGAGCTGTTTTTT. Protein: CASSQERRVPGELFF.

This clonotype was counted many times. The gene calls are TRBV28 and TRBJ1-5, with TRBD1 as a possible D gene (5 bases). V was shortened by 6 bases and J by 5 bases, with 23 bases between the two germline ends. Germline loops: CDR1 MDHEN, CDR2 SYDVKM. The CDR3 covers 17 residues. CDR3 DNA: TGTGCCAGCAGCCTCAGGGTTTCGTTCTCGGTCGATCAGCCCCAGCATTTT. Protein product: CASSLRVSFSVDQPQHF.

This clonotype was recorded many times. This chain connects TRBV10-3 to TRBJ2-1; 10 bases map to TRBD2. The germline V gene has CDR1 ENHRY and CDR2 SYGVKD. V trimming: 2 bases; J trimming: 10 bases; junction bases outside the gene matches: 11. This CDR3 has 16 residues. CDR3 protein: CAISEKIAGGLREQFF. CDR3 DNA sequence: TGTGCCATCAGTGAGAAAATAGCGGGGGGTTTGAGGGAGCAGTTCTTC.

The chain recombines TRBV5-1 with TRBJ1-4; D uncertain. Germline assignment: CDR1 SGHRS and CDR2 YFSETQ. The ends were cut back, 3 bases at V and 2 bases at J, with 14 bases in the middle. There are 16 residues in the CDR3. CDR3 coding DNA: TGCGCCAGCAGCTCGGACGTCCTGGGGACTAATGAAAAACTGTTTTTT. It yields the protein CASSSDVLGTNEKLFF.

This clonotype was recorded many times. V is TRBV12-3 or TRBV12-4 and J is TRBJ2-5; 9 bases line up with TRBD1. The CDR3 is 15 amino acids. J gave up 2 bases and V 4 bases, and 5 bases lay outside the gene matches. This chain's CDR3 is CASSSGTGPQETQYF. The DNA of the CDR3 is TGTGCCAGCAGTTCCGGGACAGGGCCACAAGAGACCCAGTACTTC.